The source of this T cell receptor beta chain is a study of vaccination and CD4 T cells after COVID-19. Treatment described: roughly 10-day PBMC culture with coronavirus spike peptide pools or control peptides (ViraFEST assay). The collection of CD4+ T cells from the unexposed donor took place before the COVID-19 pandemic (2011-2018). Between the trimmed V and J ends, which lost 4 bases and 1 base, there was a span of 7 bases. Germline CDR1 is SNHLY and CDR2 is FYNNEI. The CDR3 length is 13 residues. Cultured CD4+ T-cell DNA underwent Oncomine TCR Beta short-read sequencing. A single record per CDR3 protein comes from TCRdb applying MiXCR to the PCR reads. In the table there are nearly 5,500 distinct CDR3 sequences, roughly two fifths of which are singletons. In regard to this clonotype: Its antigen remains unknown.

Sequencing was carried out using CD4+ T cells from blood, cultured in vitro. This TCR derives from a human donor in good health. The chain carries TRBV2 and TRBJ2-5; D may be TRBD2 (5 bases). Written as DNA, the CDR3 is TGTGCCAGCAGTGTCGGGGTCCAAGAGACCCAGTACTTC. This codes for CASSVGVQETQYF.